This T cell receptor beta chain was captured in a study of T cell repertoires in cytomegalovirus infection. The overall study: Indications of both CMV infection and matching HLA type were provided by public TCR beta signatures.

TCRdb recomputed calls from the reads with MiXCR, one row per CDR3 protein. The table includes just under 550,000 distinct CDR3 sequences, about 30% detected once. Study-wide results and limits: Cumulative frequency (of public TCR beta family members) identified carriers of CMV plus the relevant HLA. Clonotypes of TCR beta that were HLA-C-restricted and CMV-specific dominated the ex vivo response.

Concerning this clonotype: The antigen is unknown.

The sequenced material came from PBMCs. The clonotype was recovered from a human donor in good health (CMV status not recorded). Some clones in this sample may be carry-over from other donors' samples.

The CDR3 protein is CASSLARTSTSSGANVLTF. CDR3 in DNA: TGTGCCAGCAGCTTAGCTCGGACTAGCACCTCTTCTGGGGCCAACGTCCTGACTTTC. The rearrangement joins TRBV7-9 to TRBJ2-6; 8 bases are shared with TRBD2. V shed 0 bases, J shed 1 base, and the junction held 8 bases outside the gene matches. The CDR3 has 19 amino acids. Germline lookup yields CDR1 SEHNR and CDR2 FQNEAQ (reference sequence).